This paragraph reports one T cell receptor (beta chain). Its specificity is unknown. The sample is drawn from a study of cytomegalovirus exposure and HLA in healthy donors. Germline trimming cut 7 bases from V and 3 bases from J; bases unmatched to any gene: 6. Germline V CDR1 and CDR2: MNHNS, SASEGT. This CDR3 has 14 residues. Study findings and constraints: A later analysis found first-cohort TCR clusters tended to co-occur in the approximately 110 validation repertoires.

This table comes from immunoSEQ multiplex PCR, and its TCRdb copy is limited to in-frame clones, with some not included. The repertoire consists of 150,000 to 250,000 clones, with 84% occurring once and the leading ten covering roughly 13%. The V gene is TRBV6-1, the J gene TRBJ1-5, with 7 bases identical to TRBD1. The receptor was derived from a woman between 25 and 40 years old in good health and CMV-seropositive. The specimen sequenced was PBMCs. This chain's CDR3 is CASTLTGVNQPQHF. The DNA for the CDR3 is TGTGCCAGCACCCTAACAGGGGTCAATCAGCCCCAGCATTTT.